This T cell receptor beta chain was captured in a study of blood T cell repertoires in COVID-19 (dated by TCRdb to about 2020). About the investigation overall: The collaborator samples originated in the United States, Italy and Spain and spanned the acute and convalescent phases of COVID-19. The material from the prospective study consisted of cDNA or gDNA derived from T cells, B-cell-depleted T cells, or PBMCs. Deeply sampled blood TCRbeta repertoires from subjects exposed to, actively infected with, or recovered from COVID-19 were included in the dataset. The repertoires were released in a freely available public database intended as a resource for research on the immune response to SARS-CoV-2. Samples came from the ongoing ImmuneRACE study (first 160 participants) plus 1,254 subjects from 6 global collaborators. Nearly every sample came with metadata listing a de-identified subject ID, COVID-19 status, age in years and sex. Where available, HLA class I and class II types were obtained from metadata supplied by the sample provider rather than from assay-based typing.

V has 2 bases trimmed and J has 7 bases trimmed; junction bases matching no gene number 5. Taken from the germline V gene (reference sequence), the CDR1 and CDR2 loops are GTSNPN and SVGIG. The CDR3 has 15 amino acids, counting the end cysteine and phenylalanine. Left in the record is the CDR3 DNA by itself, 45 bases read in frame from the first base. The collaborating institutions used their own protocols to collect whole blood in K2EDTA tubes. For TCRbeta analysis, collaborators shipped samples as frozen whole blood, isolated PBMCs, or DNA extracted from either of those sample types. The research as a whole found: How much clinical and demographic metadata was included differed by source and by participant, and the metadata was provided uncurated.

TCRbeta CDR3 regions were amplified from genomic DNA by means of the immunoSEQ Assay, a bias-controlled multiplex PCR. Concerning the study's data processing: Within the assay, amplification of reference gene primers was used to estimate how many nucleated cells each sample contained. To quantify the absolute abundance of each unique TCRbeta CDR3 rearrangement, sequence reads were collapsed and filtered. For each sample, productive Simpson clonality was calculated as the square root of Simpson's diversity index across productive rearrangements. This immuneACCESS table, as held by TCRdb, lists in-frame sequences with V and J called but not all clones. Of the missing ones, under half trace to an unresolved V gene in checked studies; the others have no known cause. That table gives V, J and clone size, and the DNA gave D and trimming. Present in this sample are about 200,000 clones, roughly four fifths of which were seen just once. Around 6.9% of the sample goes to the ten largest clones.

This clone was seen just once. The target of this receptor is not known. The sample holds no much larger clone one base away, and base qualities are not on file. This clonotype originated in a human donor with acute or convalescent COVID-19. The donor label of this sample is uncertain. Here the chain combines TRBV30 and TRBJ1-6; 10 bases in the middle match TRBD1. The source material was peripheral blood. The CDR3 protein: CAWSPLDRGNSPLHF. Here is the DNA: TGTGCCTGGAGTCCTTTGGACAGGGGGAATTCACCCCTCCACTTT.